The 15 T cell receptor beta chains given below trace back to one sample, sequenced in a study of human T cells and chemical hapten exposure. It was unfractionated whole blood from which total RNA was extracted. TCRdb re-called the 5' RACE reads with MiXCR, one entry per CDR3 protein. The profile covers tens of thousands of distinct CDR3 sequences, with more than 7.5% appearing a single time and 2% to 2.5% taken by the ten largest. These receptors came from a male donor in good health.

This clonotype was seen once. A read error may explain this, as a much larger clone is one base away. The rearrangement uses TRBV20-1 and TRBJ2-7; D may be TRBD1 (5 bases). This CDR3 is built from 14 residues. Germline lookup yields CDR1 DFQATT and CDR2 SNEGSKA (reference sequence). V was shortened by 0 bases and J by 2 bases, with 11 bases between the two germline ends. CDR3 loop: CSAREQTATYEQYF. The CDR3 nucleotides read TGCAGTGCTAGAGAACAGACAGCCACCTACGAGCAGTACTTC.

The V call is TRBV7-2, the J call TRBJ2-7; D is perhaps TRBD2 (5 bases). V lost 5 bases and J lost 2, with 13 bases in between. The length of the CDR3 is 14 residues. Germline V lookup: CDR1 SGHTA, CDR2 FQGNSA. The CDR3 region has the DNA TGTGCCAGCAGCCCGAGCGGAGGAGCCTACGAGCAGTACTTC. Translating it yields CASSPSGGAYEQYF.

In this sample, this clonotype turned up a few times. This chain links TRBV7-9 with TRBJ1-3; unclear D gene. This CDR3 spans 15 amino acids. CDR1 and CDR2 from the germline V gene are SEHNR and FQNEAQ (reference sequence). V gave up 3 bases and J gave up 0 bases, with 9 bases separating them. CDR3 in DNA: TGTGCCAGCAGCTTTGCAAGGAACTCTGGAAACACCATATATTTT. It is translated as CASSFARNSGNTIYF.

Comments on this clonotype: A single base separates this from a much larger clone, so it may be a read error. The V and J genes are TRBV30 and TRBJ1-1; D might be TRBD1 (5 bases). The ends were cut back, 4 bases at V and 4 bases at J, with 16 bases in the middle. The CDR3 consists of 14 residues. CDR1 is GTSNPN and CDR2 is SVGIG in the germline V gene (reference sequence). The CDR3: CAWTRSVGRTEAFF. The CDR3 DNA is TGTGCCTGGACCAGGTCAGTGGGACGCACTGAAGCTTTCTTT.

This clonotype was found many times. This chain links TRBV5-5 with TRBJ2-7; D unresolved. The ends were cut back, 3 bases at V and 4 bases at J, with 8 bases in the middle. Germline V lookup: CDR1 SGHKS, CDR2 YYEKEE (reference sequence). CDR3 size: 12 residues. In DNA form, the CDR3 reads TGTGCCAGCAGCTCCCGGAGTTACGAGCAGTACTTC. Translation: CASSSRSYEQYF. Full variable domain (rest looked up from reference TRBV5-5 and TRBJ2-7): DAGVTQSPTHLIKTRGQQVTLRCSPISGHKSVSWYQQVLGQGPQFIFQYYEKEERGRGNFPDRFSARQFPNYSSELNVNALLLGDSALYLCASSSRSYEQYFGPGTRLTVT.

The V call is TRBV9, the J call TRBJ2-5, with unresolved D. The germline V and J ends were trimmed by 0 bases and 2 bases, with 17 bases remaining between them. The CDR3 runs 17 residues. Germline-derived CDR1 and CDR2 are SGDLS and YYNGEE. CDR3 DNA: TGTGCCAGCAGCGTAGCGGTCGAGGAGCCACCGCAAGAGACCCAGTACTTC. Translation gives CASSVAVEEPPQETQYF.

This clonotype was counted between two and nine times. The CDR3 DNA sequence: TGCGCCAGCAGTGAGTCTCGGACTAGCGGGAGCACAGATACGCAGTATTTT. Translated, it gives CASSESRTSGSTDTQYF. The chain joins TRBV10-1 to TRBJ2-3, with 11 positions matching TRBD2. Germline-derived CDR1 and CDR2 are WNHNN and SYGVQD (reference sequence). The CDR3 contains 17 residues. J lost 0 bases, V lost 0 bases, and 2 bases had no gene match.

The chain employs TRBV10-3 and TRBJ1-1; 7 positions match TRBD1. J lost 1 base, V lost 4 bases, and 6 bases had no gene match. The CDR3 runs 15 residues. Germline V gene data show CDR1 as ENHRY and CDR2 as SYGVKD. The CDR3 region is CAISAPTGQNTEAFF. The DNA for the CDR3 is TGTGCCATCAGTGCTCCGACAGGGCAGAACACTGAAGCTTTCTTT.

The V and J genes are TRBV20-1 and TRBJ1-2, with D hard to call. Germline V gives CDR1 DFQATT, CDR2 SNEGSKA (reference sequence). Trimming stripped 2 bases from V and 1 base from J, with 11 bases between. The CDR3 is 14 amino acids. Written as DNA, the CDR3 is TGCAGTGCTAGAAGCGGCAGGAGTAACTATGGCTACACCTTC. Its translation: CSARSGRSNYGYTF.

This clonotype was seen more than once but under ten times. This chain links TRBV7-2 with TRBJ2-3, with D hard to call. The CDR3 is 15 residues long. V was shortened by 1 base and J by 0 bases, with 8 bases between the two germline ends. Germline values: CDR1 SGHTA, CDR2 FQGNSA. The CDR3 sequence is CASSLESGSTDTQYF. The CDR3 DNA reads as TGTGCCAGCAGCTTAGAATCAGGTAGCACAGATACGCAGTATTTT.

This clonotype was seen many times. The genes are TRBV5-1 and TRBJ1-6; 7 bases agree with TRBD1. Germline-derived CDR1 and CDR2 are SGHRS and YFSETQ. The CDR3 has 14 amino acids. Trimming at V came to 4 bases and at J to 6 bases, leaving 4 bases not matched to a gene. In DNA, the CDR3 is TGCGCCAGCAGCGGGGGGACAGTTAATTCACCCCTCCACTTT. This codes for CASSGGTVNSPLHF. The whole variable domain, filled in from reference TRBV5-1 and TRBJ1-6, reads KAGVTQTPRYLIKTRGQQVTLSCSPISGHRSVSWYQQTPGQGLQFLFEYFSETQRNKGNFPGRFSGRQFSNSRSEMNVSTLELGDSALYLCASSGGTVNSPLHFGNGTRLTVT.

This clonotype was counted a few times. V usage is TRBV11-2 and J usage is TRBJ1-2; 9 bases align to TRBD1. V shed 7 bases, J shed 7 bases, and the junction held 13 bases outside the gene matches. The CDR3 is made up of 15 amino acids. The germline V gene has CDR1 SGHAT and CDR2 FQNNGV. The CDR3 DNA reads TGTGCCAGCACCTTGACAGGGGGAGTTTTACGTGGCTACACCTTC. Protein: CASTLTGGVLRGYTF.

This clonotype was detected a few times. The V call is TRBV6-6, the J call TRBJ1-5; D is ambiguous. Trimming removed 0 bases from V and 0 bases from J, with 9 bases in between. The CDR3 is made up of 16 amino acids. In germline, CDR1 is MNHNY, CDR2 SVGAGI (reference sequence). The CDR3 spells CASSYSGIYSNQPQHF. The CDR3, as DNA: TGTGCCAGCAGTTACTCTGGAATTTATAGCAATCAGCCCCAGCATTTT.

This clonotype was observed a handful of times. The chain links TRBV5-1 to TRBJ2-3; D ambiguous. Germline V gene lookup returns CDR1 SGHRS and CDR2 YFSETQ. Trimming stripped 6 bases from V and 6 bases from J, with 8 bases between. CDR3 length equals 11 residues. The CDR3, as DNA: TGCGCCAGCACGTATGCGGATACGCAGTATTTT. It yields the protein CASTYADTQYF.

This chain connects TRBV27 to TRBJ2-4; TRBD2 is a possible D gene (7 bases). The CDR3 runs to 16 residues. Germline CDR1 is MNHEY and CDR2 is SMNVEV (reference sequence). Trimming removed 0 bases at V and 4 bases at J, with 13 bases between. CDR3 region: CASSLSGRGAKNIQYF. In DNA form, the CDR3 reads TGTGCCAGCAGTTTATCAGGGAGGGGGGCTAAAAACATTCAGTACTTC.